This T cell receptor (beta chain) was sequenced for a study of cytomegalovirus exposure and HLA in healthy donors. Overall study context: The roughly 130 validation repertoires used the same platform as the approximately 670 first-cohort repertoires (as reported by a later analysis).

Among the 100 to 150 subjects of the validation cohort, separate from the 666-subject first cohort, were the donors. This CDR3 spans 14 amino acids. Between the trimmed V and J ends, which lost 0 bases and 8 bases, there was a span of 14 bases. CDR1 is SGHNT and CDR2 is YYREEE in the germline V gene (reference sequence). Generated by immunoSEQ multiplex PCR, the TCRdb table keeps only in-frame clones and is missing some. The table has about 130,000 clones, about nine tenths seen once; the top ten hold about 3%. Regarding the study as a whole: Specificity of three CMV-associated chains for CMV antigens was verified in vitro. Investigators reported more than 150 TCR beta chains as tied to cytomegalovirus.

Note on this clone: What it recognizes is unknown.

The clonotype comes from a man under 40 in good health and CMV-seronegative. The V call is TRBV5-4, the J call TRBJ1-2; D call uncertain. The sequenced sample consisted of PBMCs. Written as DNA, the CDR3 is TGTGCCAGCAGCTTGGGTCGGGGTCCCCCAGGCTACACCTTC. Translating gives CASSLGRGPPGYTF.